Following are 10 T cell receptor beta chains from one sample sequenced in a study of early T cells in non-severe SARS-CoV-2 infection. TCRdb reanalysed the 5' RACE reads using MiXCR and keeps one entry per CDR3 protein. The sample lists 48,000 or so distinct CDR3 sequences; approximately 6% were seen once. The input for sequencing was whole blood, taken at baseline. Receptor source: an adult who was a healthcare worker with PCR-confirmed SARS-CoV-2 infection or an uninfected control (not recorded which).

This clonotype was seen more than once but under ten times. This chain's CDR3 is CASSQDGGNYNEQFF. CDR3 sequence (DNA): TGCGCCAGCAGCCAAGATGGCGGGAACTACAATGAGCAGTTCTTC. This chain links TRBV4-1 with TRBJ2-1; D perhaps matches TRBD2 (6 bases). The CDR3 runs 15 residues. The germline V and J ends were trimmed by 0 bases and 3 bases, with 9 bases remaining between them. Germline V gene sequence: CDR1 MGHRA, CDR2 YSYEKL.

The genes are TRBV10-1 and TRBJ2-1, with D uncertain. Germline lookup yields CDR1 WNHNN and CDR2 SYGVQD (reference sequence). The CDR3 extends over 15 amino acids. Trimming stripped 2 bases from V and 7 bases from J, with 15 bases between. The CDR3: CASSEPRAGLNEQFF. CDR3 sequence (DNA): TGCGCCAGCAGTGAGCCAAGGGCTGGATTAAATGAGCAGTTCTTC.

Ten or more counts support this clonotype. This chain connects TRBV5-6 to TRBJ1-1; D remains ambiguous. There are 12 residues in the CDR3. Germline V gene data show CDR1 as SGHDT and CDR2 as YYEEEE. V was pared by 0 bases and J by 5 bases, with 5 bases between. CDR3 residues: CASSLGRTEAFF. Here the CDR3 DNA reads TGTGCCAGCAGCTTGGGCAGGACTGAAGCTTTCTTT.

In its sample, this clonotype was seen a few times. V gene TRBV14 combines with J gene TRBJ2-7; 11 bases map to TRBD2. V shed 2 bases and J 3 bases; nucleotides not matched to a gene: 3. This CDR3 has 15 residues. Germline V CDR1 and CDR2: SGHDN, FVKESK. The CDR3 spells CASSQLAGGIYEQYF. CDR3 sequence (DNA): TGTGCCAGCAGCCAACTAGCGGGAGGTATCTACGAGCAGTACTTC. Complete variable domain (other parts from reference TRBV14 and TRBJ2-7): EAGVTQFPSHSVIEKGQTVTLRCDPISGHDNLYWYRRVMGKEIKFLLHFVKESKQDESGMPNNRFLAERTGGTYSTLKVQPAELEDSGVYFCASSQLAGGIYEQYFGPGTRLTVT.

The J gene is TRBJ2-3, the V gene TRBV29-1, with a weak D call TRBD2 (5 bases). V dropped 5 bases and J dropped 1 base, with 16 bases sitting between them. Germline values: CDR1 SQVTM, CDR2 ANQGSEA. The CDR3 has 15 residues. CDR3 nucleotide sequence: TGCAGCGTTTTAATCCTTTGGCGGGGCACAGATACGCAGTATTTT. It codes for CSVLILWRGTDTQYF.

This clonotype was recorded at least ten times. The gene calls are TRBV4-2 and TRBJ2-7; maybe TRBD2 (5 bases). Looked up from germline, CDR1 is LGHNA and CDR2 is YNFKEQ. Trimming shortened V by 4 bases and J by 3 bases, and 16 bases separated the two germline ends. The CDR3 loop spans 15 amino acids. This chain's CDR3 is CASSRERSPLYEQYF. The CDR3 DNA is TGTGCCAGCAGCCGCGAGCGGAGTCCACTCTACGAGCAGTACTTC.

The table lists this clonotype with a few counts. The chain employs TRBV10-1 and TRBJ2-3; tentative D call: TRBD1 (6 bases). Germline loops: CDR1 WNHNN, CDR2 SYGVQD (reference sequence). V lost 3 bases, J lost 3 bases, and 13 bases lay in between. The CDR3 runs 15 residues. CDR3 loop: CASSETGIWTDTQYF. CDR3 nucleotides: TGCGCCAGCAGTGAAACAGGGATCTGGACAGATACGCAGTATTTT.

This clonotype showed up many times. This chain links TRBV10-3 with TRBJ2-5, with 7 bases matching TRBD2. V lost 0 bases, J lost 2 bases, and 12 bases stayed unmatched. Germline loops: CDR1 ENHRY, CDR2 SYGVKD. The CDR3 spans 18 residues. The CDR3 spells CAISESYLASGEQETQYF. CDR3 coding DNA: TGTGCCATCAGTGAGTCCTATCTAGCTAGCGGAGAACAAGAGACCCAGTACTTC.

This clonotype came up a few times. J is TRBJ2-2 and V is TRBV7-2; TRBD2 matches at 10 bases. The CDR3 is 15 amino acids. V lost 2 bases, J lost 5 bases, and 2 bases stayed unmatched. The germline V gene has CDR1 SGHTA and CDR2 FQGNSA. CDR3 DNA: TGTGCCAGCAGCTTAATAGCGGGAGGAACCGGGGAGCTGTTTTTT. It is translated as CASSLIAGGTGELFF. The full variable domain, completed using reference TRBV7-2 and TRBJ2-2, is GAGVSQSPSNKVTEKGKDVELRCDPISGHTALYWYRQSLGQGLEFLIYFQGNSAPDKSGLPSDRFSAERTGGSVSTLTIQRTQQEDSAVYLCASSLIAGGTGELFFGEGSRLTVL.

This clonotype has at least ten counts. The chain employs TRBV5-1 and TRBJ2-3; weak D call: TRBD1 (6 bases). V shed 4 bases and J shed 6 bases, with 21 bases lying between them. The germline gives CDR1 SGHRS, CDR2 YFSETQ. The CDR3 runs to 16 residues. In DNA, the CDR3 is TGCGCCAGCAGCCTACTGGACAGTCTCGTAGCGGATACGCAGTATTTT. Translation gives CASSLLDSLVADTQYF. Supplemented by reference TRBV5-1 and TRBJ2-3, the full variable domain reads KAGVTQTPRYLIKTRGQQVTLSCSPISGHRSVSWYQQTPGQGLQFLFEYFSETQRNKGNFPGRFSGRQFSNSRSEMNVSTLELGDSALYLCASSLLDSLVADTQYFGPGTRLTVL.